This T cell receptor beta chain came from a study of T cells in Graves' hyperthyroidism and ophthalmopathy. It was RNA transcripts that yielded the amplified TCR beta CDR3 regions. The TCR CDR3 was amplified in a first-round RT-PCR using the HTBI primer set. TCRdb ran MiXCR on the multiplex PCR reads and lists one entry per CDR3 protein. This repertoire shows 650,000 to 800,000 distinct CDR3 sequences, 45% found once; its top ten account for about 7%. Study results and limitations: Most thyroid clonotypes that were expanded above 0.001 also turned up in blood. A model of 13 V-J pairs discriminated ophthalmopathy from stable hyperthyroidism.

Patients were excluded for uncontrolled infection, other autoimmune disease, pregnancy or lactation. Diagnosis rested on symptoms, serum thyroxine and TRAb, thyroid ultrasound, and orbital computed tomography. The V gene lost 4 bases and the J gene lost 4 bases, with 14 bases spanning the gap. Germline V gives CDR1 SGDLS, CDR2 YYNGEE. The CDR3 is 14 residues long. On this clonotype itself: Antigen unknown.

The sequenced sample was peripheral blood or thyroid tissue (not recorded which). The TCR was taken from an adult man with Graves' disease, either hyperthyroidism or ophthalmopathy (not recorded which). This chain links TRBV9 with TRBJ1-1; D possibly corresponds to TRBD1 (6 bases). CDR3 sequence (DNA): TGTGCCAGCAGCTGGCAGGGGCAAGGCACTGAAGCTTTCTTT. It translates to CASSWQGQGTEAFF.